The 27 T cell receptor beta chains below all came from one sample that was sequenced in a study of blood T cells in healthy people across ages. Alongside a J-beta primer mix, a sample-barcoded 5' primer served in a second PCR lasting roughly 6 to 11 cycles. TCRdb passed the 5' RACE reads through MiXCR, listing each CDR3 protein once. The sample consists of 1.5 million to 2 million distinct CDR3 sequences, about 49% of them appearing once. Sequences were obtained from blood. These receptors were taken from a woman in her forties in good health.

CDR3: CASSLTSNSPLHF. CDR3 nucleotide sequence: TGTGCCAGCAGCTTAACCTCTAATTCACCCCTCCACTTT. This chain links TRBV7-9 with TRBJ1-6; D is ambiguous. Germline CDR1 is SEHNR and CDR2 is FQNEAQ (reference sequence). The CDR3 sequence is 13 residues long. The germline V and J ends were trimmed by 2 bases and 6 bases, with 5 bases remaining between them. Full variable domain (missing parts from reference TRBV7-9 and TRBJ1-6): DTGVSQNPRHKITKRGQNVTFRCDPISEHNRLYWYRQTLGQGPEFLTYFQNEAQLEKSRLLSDRFSAERPKGSFSTLEIQRTEQGDSAMYLCASSLTSNSPLHFGNGTRLTVT.

J is TRBJ2-5 and V is TRBV3-1; D is unclear. The germline CDR1 and CDR2 sequences are LGHDT and YNNKEL (reference sequence). The CDR3 is 15 amino acids. Trimming pared 0 bases from V and 5 bases from J, leaving 13 bases between. The CDR3 bases are TGTGCCAGCAGCCAAGAGACCCGCCACGGGGAGACCCAGTACTTC. Amino acid sequence: CASSQETRHGETQYF.

This chain joins TRBV27 and TRBJ1-2; D gene ambiguous. V lost 5 bases and J lost 0, with 13 bases in between. CDR1 MNHEY and CDR2 SMNVEV come from the germline V gene (reference sequence). CDR3 length: 15 residues. CDR3 in DNA: TGTGCCAGCAGTCTCTACGGGGAAGCTAACTATGGCTACACCTTC. Its protein product is CASSLYGEANYGYTF.

This clonotype was counted between two and nine times. The chain carries TRBV4-3 and TRBJ2-3; D may be TRBD1 (6 bases). Germline V lookup: CDR1 LGHNA, CDR2 YSLEER. V shed 0 bases and J shed 6 bases, with 22 bases lying between them. This CDR3 spans 18 amino acids. CDR3 protein: CASSQDSGVLGAKDTQYF. CDR3 in DNA: TGCGCCAGCAGCCAAGATAGTGGAGTGTTGGGGGCTAAGGATACGCAGTATTTT.

This clonotype was observed a handful of times. The rearrangement links TRBV11-1 to TRBJ2-3; 8 positions match TRBD2. Germline CDR1 is SGHAT and CDR2 is FQDESV (reference sequence). CDR3 length: 17 residues. Germline trimming cut 5 bases from V and 2 bases from J; bases unmatched to any gene: 12. CDR3 region: CASSIGGTSGPTDTQYF. The DNA of the CDR3 is TGTGCCAGCAGCATTGGGGGTACTAGCGGTCCCACAGATACGCAGTATTTT. Variable domain in full (rest from reference TRBV11-1 and TRBJ2-3): EAEVAQSPRYKITEKSQAVAFWCDPISGHATLYWYRQILGQGPELLVQFQDESVVDDSQLPKDRFSAERLKGVDSTLKIQPAELGDSAMYLCASSIGGTSGPTDTQYFGPGTRLTVL.

The rearrangement uses TRBV4-2 and TRBJ2-7, with 11 bases identical to TRBD1. The J call is in doubt because the DNA end fits TRBJ2-5 better. Germline V gene data show CDR1 as LGHNA and CDR2 as YNFKEQ. The CDR3 runs 16 residues. CDR3 protein: CASSQGTGGTGETQYF. CDR3 in DNA: TGTGCCAGCAGCCAAGGGACAGGGGGCACGGGAGAGACCCAGTACTTC.

Worth noting for this clonotype: A junction boundary mismatches the germline segment, possibly from a read error. This chain joins TRBV20-1 and TRBJ2-7, with D perhaps matching TRBD1 or TRBD2 (5 bases each). The CDR3 extends over 18 amino acids. CDR1 and CDR2 from the germline V gene are DFQATT and SNEGSKA (reference sequence). Here the CDR3 DNA reads TGCAATGCTAGAGTCCCAACCTTAGAGGGGACCGCGACCTACGAGCAGTACTTC. It translates to CNARVPTLEGTATYEQYF.

Of note for this clonotype: A junction end diverges from the germline sequence, so it may reflect a read error. The J gene is TRBJ2-7, the V gene TRBV20-1; D may be TRBD1 (6 bases). Germline V gene sequence: CDR1 DFQATT, CDR2 SNEGSKA (reference sequence). The CDR3 loop spans 15 amino acids. CDR3 coding DNA: TGCAGTGCTAGACCGGACAGTAGGGGGTACTACGAGCGGTACTTC. It yields the protein CSARPDSRGYYERYF.

This chain connects TRBV6-5 to TRBJ2-1, with 11 bases lining up with TRBD2. Germline V gene data show CDR1 as MNHEY and CDR2 as SVGAGI. Trimming cost V 5 bases and J 10 bases; bases outside gene matches: 7. The CDR3 has 14 amino acids. The DNA for the CDR3 is TGTGCCAGCAGTCATAGCGGGGGGGCCGGGGAGCAGTTCTTC. This translates into CASSHSGGAGEQFF.

The CDR3 DNA is TGTGCCAGCTCACGAGCTACCGGGGATTCCAATGGCTACACCTTC. Protein sequence: CASSRATGDSNGYTF. The V gene is TRBV18, the J gene TRBJ1-2, with unresolved D. V was clipped by 4 bases and J by 6 bases, with 18 bases between them. The germline V gene encodes CDR1 KGHSH and CDR2 LQKENI. The CDR3 totals 15 residues.

The chain carries TRBV4-1 and TRBJ1-2; 12 bases are a match to TRBD1. The CDR3 extends over 16 amino acids. CDR1 and CDR2 from the germline V gene are MGHRA and YSYEKL. The J segment lost 6 bases and the V segment lost 1 base, leaving 6 bases of the junction unmatched. The CDR3 nucleotides are TGCGCCAGCAGCCAAGCGGGACAGGGGGCGAACAATGGCTACACCTTC. It yields the protein CASSQAGQGANNGYTF.

This clonotype showed up just a few times. The rearrangement uses TRBV5-1 and TRBJ2-5, with no clear D. The CDR3 totals 12 residues. Germline values: CDR1 SGHRS, CDR2 YFSETQ. The ends were cut back, 5 bases at V and 0 bases at J, with 5 bases in the middle. CDR3 nucleotide sequence: TGCGCCAGCAGTACGGACCAAGAGACCCAGTACTTC. This sequence encodes CASSTDQETQYF.

V and J are TRBV28 and TRBJ2-3; TRBD2 matches 7 bases. The V and J ends lost 3 bases and 12 bases, in that order; junction bases with no gene match: 6. The germline V gene encodes CDR1 MDHEN and CDR2 SYDVKM. CDR3 length: 12 residues. DNA for the CDR3: TGTGCCAGCAGTTTCACGGGGGGTCCCCAGTATTTT. Translated, it gives CASSFTGGPQYF.

Here the CDR3 DNA reads TGTGCCAGCAGTTCCCACAGGGGGGCCAATGAGCAGTTCTTC. Translation: CASSSHRGANEQFF. The rearrangement joins TRBV6-5 to TRBJ2-1, with TRBD1 matching 8 bases. Germline CDR1 is MNHEY and CDR2 is SVGAGI. The V and J ends lost 4 bases and 6 bases, in that order; junction bases with no gene match: 5. The CDR3 contains 14 residues.

The DNA for the CDR3 is TGTGCCAGCAGTCTCAGCGGGGGGGTATACAATGAGCAGTACTTC. It is translated as CASSLSGGVYNEQYF. This chain joins TRBV12-3 or TRBV12-4 and TRBJ2-7, with 10 bases that match TRBD2. Losses at the gene ends were 5 bases for V and 7 bases for J; bases not matched to a gene: 11. The CDR3 has 15 residues.

This clonotype was observed at least ten times. The V call is TRBV7-2, the J call TRBJ2-7; D unresolved. Germline CDR1 and CDR2: SGHTA and FQGNSA. The germline V and J ends were trimmed by 2 bases and 5 bases, with 10 bases remaining between them. There are 13 residues in the CDR3. The DNA for the CDR3 is TGTGCCAGCAGCTTAAAACCCAGTCACGAGCAGTACTTC. Translating it yields CASSLKPSHEQYF.

This clonotype was picked up many times. The rearrangement joins TRBV7-2 to TRBJ2-5, with 9 bases identical to TRBD1. The CDR3 totals 15 residues. Looked up from germline, CDR1 is SGHTA and CDR2 is FQGNSA. After removal of 1 base from V and 3 bases from J, the junction contained 3 bases not matched to a gene. As DNA, the CDR3 is TGTGCCAGCAGCTTAGGCGGACAGGGGAAAGAGACCCAGTACTTC. Protein product: CASSLGGQGKETQYF. Combining the CDR3 with reference TRBV7-2 and TRBJ2-5 gives the whole variable domain GAGVSQSPSNKVTEKGKDVELRCDPISGHTALYWYRQSLGQGLEFLIYFQGNSAPDKSGLPSDRFSAERTGGSVSTLTIQRTQQEDSAVYLCASSLGGQGKETQYFGPGTRLLVL.

The chain combines TRBV5-1 with TRBJ2-7, with 9 bases that match TRBD1. V gave up 4 bases and J gave up 7 bases; unmatched junction bases: 6. Looked up from germline, CDR1 is SGHRS and CDR2 is YFSETQ. The CDR3 consists of 13 residues. The CDR3 loop reads CASSDGQGLEQYF. The DNA for the CDR3 is TGCGCCAGCAGCGATGGACAGGGGTTAGAGCAGTACTTC.

The CDR3 loop reads CASTPVLALNEKLFF. The CDR3 coding sequence is TGTGCCAGCACCCCCGTGCTCGCCCTTAATGAAAAACTGTTTTTT. The genes are TRBV6-6 and TRBJ1-4; D unresolved. V was shortened by 7 bases and J by 4 bases, with 16 bases between the two germline ends. The CDR3 has 15 amino acids. Germline assignment: CDR1 MNHNY and CDR2 SVGAGI (reference sequence).

The genes are TRBV7-2 and TRBJ1-2, with D possibly matching TRBD1 (5 bases). The V end lost 2 bases, the J end lost 4 bases, and 14 bases lay between the germline ends. The germline CDR1 and CDR2 sequences are SGHTA and FQGNSA. This CDR3 is built from 15 residues. The CDR3 here is CASSLSDSYLYGYTF. The CDR3 DNA follows: TGTGCCAGCAGCTTAAGCGACAGTTACCTCTATGGCTACACCTTC. Combining the CDR3 with reference TRBV7-2 and TRBJ1-2 gives the whole variable domain GAGVSQSPSNKVTEKGKDVELRCDPISGHTALYWYRQSLGQGLEFLIYFQGNSAPDKSGLPSDRFSAERTGGSVSTLTIQRTQQEDSAVYLCASSLSDSYLYGYTFGSGTRLTVV.

This clonotype has only a few counts. This rearrangement joins TRBV7-2 to TRBJ2-5, with a tentative D call TRBD2 (6 bases). V dropped 6 bases and J dropped 4 bases, with 15 bases sitting between them. In germline, CDR1 is SGHTA, CDR2 FQGNSA. This CDR3 has 14 residues. The CDR3 protein is CASRFGGAGETQYF. CDR3 DNA sequence: TGTGCCAGCAGATTCGGCGGGGCGGGAGAGACCCAGTACTTC. The full variable domain, in which reference TRBV7-2 and TRBJ2-5 provide the parts outside the CDR3, is GAGVSQSPSNKVTEKGKDVELRCDPISGHTALYWYRQSLGQGLEFLIYFQGNSAPDKSGLPSDRFSAERTGGSVSTLTIQRTQQEDSAVYLCASRFGGAGETQYFGPGTRLLVL.

This clonotype was recorded a few times. The chain couples TRBV5-1 to TRBJ2-7, with D perhaps matching TRBD1 or TRBD2 (6 bases each). Trimming took 0 bases from V and 9 from J, leaving 10 bases between them. Germline V CDR1 and CDR2: SGHRS, YFSETQ. The length of the CDR3 is 12 residues. The CDR3 DNA follows: TGCGCCAGCAGCTTGGAACAGGGAGGGCAGTACTTC. It is translated as CASSLEQGGQYF. The variable domain in full, completed from reference TRBV5-1 and TRBJ2-7, reads KAGVTQTPRYLIKTRGQQVTLSCSPISGHRSVSWYQQTPGQGLQFLFEYFSETQRNKGNFPGRFSGRQFSNSRSEMNVSTLELGDSALYLCASSLEQGGQYFGPGTRLTVT.

This clonotype came up a few times. The CDR3 is CAISPGANVLTF. In DNA, the CDR3 is TGTGCCATCAGTCCTGGGGCCAACGTCCTGACTTTC. The rearrangement joins TRBV10-3 to TRBJ2-6; D is undetermined. Trimming took off 5 bases at V and 2 bases at J, with 1 base between the two ends. The germline V gene has CDR1 ENHRY and CDR2 SYGVKD. CDR3 length: 12 amino acids.

This clonotype was picked up a small number of times. V gene TRBV7-2 combines with J gene TRBJ1-2; 8 bases align to TRBD1. V dropped 6 bases and J dropped 8; count of bases not matched to a gene: 11. CDR3 length: 14 residues. Germline V gene lookup returns CDR1 SGHTA and CDR2 FQGNSA. Here the CDR3 reads CASSFSGQGGGYTF. The CDR3 DNA sequence: TGTGCCAGCAGTTTCTCCGGACAGGGAGGAGGCTACACCTTC.

This clonotype was found many times. The chain combines TRBV20-1 with TRBJ2-7, with 7 bases lining up with TRBD2. The CDR3 is 12 residues long. Germline assignment: CDR1 DFQATT and CDR2 SNEGSKA (reference sequence). The V and J ends lost 2 bases and 4 bases, in that order; junction bases with no gene match: 2. The CDR3 DNA follows: TGCAGTGCTAGACAGGGAGGGTACGAGCAGTACTTC. Translated, it gives CSARQGGYEQYF.

This chain links TRBV28 with TRBJ2-3; no clear D. The V end was cut by 1 base, the J end by 4 bases, with 9 bases between. From germline, CDR1 is MDHEN and CDR2 SYDVKM. This CDR3 has 14 amino acids. The CDR3: CASSLSWIPDTQYF. CDR3 coding DNA: TGTGCCAGCAGTTTATCCTGGATTCCAGATACGCAGTATTTT.

The chain carries TRBV20-1 and TRBJ2-3, with TRBD2 matching over 8 bases. V lost 5 bases and J lost 6; bases outside the gene matches: 7. From germline, CDR1 is DFQATT and CDR2 SNEGSKA (reference sequence). The CDR3 totals 13 residues. As DNA, the CDR3 is TGCAGTGCTGTAGCGGGGACGGGGGATACGCAGTATTTT. Residues: CSAVAGTGDTQYF.